The 3 T cell receptor beta chains below were found in one sample sequenced in a study of beta chain features in type 1 diabetes. Expressed TCRB transcripts were sequenced because the isolated RNA had all been reverse transcribed beforehand. Profiled with immunoSEQ multiplex PCR; TCRdb holds only in-frame clones, not every one. Counted here are 900,000 or so clones, roughly 16% occurring once; the ten biggest clones make up around 0.02%. What was sequenced was naive CD4+ T cells from blood. The receptors were gathered from a woman between 18 and 30 years old in good health.

The chain joins TRBV21-1 to TRBJ2-7; TRBD2 is taken as the D call from the table, unchecked against the DNA. TRBV21-1 is reported as a pseudogene. This CDR3 region has 17 residues. CDR3 DNA: TGTGCCAGCAGCGAAGGGGAGGCTAGCGGGACCTCCTACGAGCAGTACTTC. Protein sequence: CASSEGEASGTSYEQYF.

This clone was seen once. CDR3 sequence: CASSLAGTTYYEQYF. CDR3 bases: TGTGCCAGCAGTTTGGCCGGGACTACCTATTACGAGCAGTACTTC. The rearrangement joins TRBV28 to TRBJ2-7, with 7 positions matching TRBD2. In germline, CDR1 is MDHEN, CDR2 SYDVKM. The CDR3 has 15 residues. The J segment lost 4 bases and the V segment lost 3 bases, leaving 9 bases of the junction unmatched. Looking up the rest from reference TRBV28 and TRBJ2-7 gives the full variable domain: DVKVTQSSRYLVKRTGEKVFLECVQDMDHENMFWYRQDPGLGLRLIYFSYDVKMKEKGDIPEGYSVSREKKERFSLILESASTNQTSMYLCASSLAGTTYYEQYFGPGTRLTVT.

This CDR3 reads CASSERDGAYEQYF. CDR3 DNA: TGTGCCAGCTCAGAACGGGACGGTGCCTACGAGCAGTACTTC. This rearrangement joins TRBV18 to TRBJ2-7; perhaps D is TRBD1 or TRBD2 (5 bases each). The CDR3 totals 14 residues. The V end lost 5 bases, the J end lost 2 bases, and 13 bases lay between the germline ends. Germline CDR1 reads KGHSH; CDR2 reads LQKENI.